This passage covers 17 T cell receptor beta chains from one sample sequenced in a study of identical twins. TCRdb reanalysed the 5' RACE reads using MiXCR and keeps one entry per CDR3 protein. Here the sample spans a few hundred thousand distinct CDR3 sequences, 9.5% to 10% being singletons. Another study also made use of these data, one on yellow fever vaccine responses in identical twins.

Input material: PBMCs. The receptors originated from a woman aged 18-30 years in good health.

This clonotype occurred a few times. The V gene is TRBV5-1, the J gene TRBJ1-1; D gene uncertain. This CDR3 has 12 residues. CDR1 and CDR2 (germline): SGHRS, YFSETQ. Deletions cut 4 bases from V and 6 bases from J, with 10 bases between. The CDR3, as DNA: TGCGCCAGCAGCCAGGAGGGATCTGAAGCTTTCTTT. It specifies CASSQEGSEAFF.

The chain has TRBV11-2 and TRBJ2-3; the match to TRBD2 covers 9 bases. Germline CDR1 reads SGHAT; CDR2 reads FQNNGV. The CDR3 consists of 18 residues. J gave up 1 base and V 0 bases, and 8 bases lay outside the gene matches. The CDR3 nucleotides are TGTGCCAGCAGCTTAGAACGCTCGGGACTAGCTCGCACAGATACGCAGTATTTT. This codes for CASSLERSGLARTDTQYF. Based on the CDR3 plus reference TRBV11-2 and TRBJ2-3, the full variable domain is EAGVAQSPRYKIIEKRQSVAFWCNPISGHATLYWYQQILGQGPKLLIQFQNNGVVDDSQLPKDRFSAERLKGVDSTLKIQPAKLEDSAVYLCASSLERSGLARTDTQYFGPGTRLTVL.

This chain joins TRBV21-1 and TRBJ2-5; TRBD1, the D gene given by the table, was not confirmed from the DNA. TRBV21-1 constitutes a pseudogene. The CDR3 spans 18 residues. In nucleotides, the CDR3 is TGTGCCAGCAGCAATCCCCGATACTCGGACAGGGGCAGGGAGACCCAGTACTTC. It translates to CASSNPRYSDRGRETQYF.

This clonotype was found a few times. The V and J genes are TRBV14 and TRBJ1-4, with D maybe TRBD1 (6 bases). Trimming took off 5 bases at V and 7 bases at J, with 17 bases between the two ends. Germline-derived CDR1 and CDR2 are SGHDN and FVKESK. The CDR3 contains 15 residues. The CDR3 DNA reads TGTGCCAGCAGCTCCAGGACAGCTTGGGGTGAAAAACTGTTTTTT. This translates into CASSSRTAWGEKLFF.

Only a few counts were recorded for this clonotype. The chain joins TRBV27 to TRBJ2-2; TRBD1 matches at 12 bases. The CDR3 runs to 17 residues. Germline V CDR1 and CDR2: MNHEY, SMNVEV (reference sequence). V lost 0 bases to trimming and J lost 6 bases; unmatched junction nucleotides: 5. This CDR3 reads CASSLSGQGARAGELFF. CDR3 in DNA: TGTGCCAGCAGTTTATCGGGACAGGGGGCGCGGGCCGGGGAGCTGTTTTTT.

This clonotype was detected a few times. The chain combines TRBV4-2 with TRBJ2-5, with 11 bases aligning to TRBD2. The CDR3 covers 17 residues. Per germline, CDR1 LGHNA and CDR2 YNFKEQ. V trimming: 1 base; J trimming: 4 bases; junction bases outside the gene matches: 8. The DNA for the CDR3 is TGTGCCAGCAGCCAAGTTAGCGGGAGGGCATTCGGAGAGACCCAGTACTTC. As protein: CASSQVSGRAFGETQYF.

The chain couples TRBV6-1 to TRBJ2-7; TRBD1 agrees at 10 bases. CDR1 is MNHNS, CDR2 SASEGT, per germline. Trimming took 8 bases from V and 2 from J; bases not matched to a gene: 15. The CDR3 is 17 residues long. The CDR3 DNA follows: TGTGCCAGCTCTGGGACAGGGGTCGACCGGCTAACCTACGAGCAGTACTTC. Amino acid sequence: CASSGTGVDRLTYEQYF.

The chain is built from TRBV10-3 and TRBJ2-7, with 7 bases lining up with TRBD1. The germline V gene encodes CDR1 ENHRY and CDR2 SYGVKD. CDR3 length equals 13 residues. Germline trimming cut 2 bases from V and 5 bases from J; bases unmatched to any gene: 3. For the CDR3, the DNA is TGTGCCATCAGTGAGACTACAGGGGACGAGCAGTACTTC. It is translated as CAISETTGDEQYF.

The chain joins TRBV7-2 to TRBJ2-3; D unclear. Trimming removed 1 base at V and 6 bases at J, with 8 bases between. This CDR3 contains 13 residues. Germline values: CDR1 SGHTA, CDR2 FQGNSA. The CDR3, as DNA: TGTGCCAGCAGCTTAGTTACCCCGGATACGCAGTATTTT. It specifies CASSLVTPDTQYF.

The sample holds many counts of this clonotype. The chain links TRBV12-3 or TRBV12-4 to TRBJ2-3; no firm D call. Trimming cost V 1 base and J 0 bases, with 8 bases left between them. The CDR3 is 15 amino acids. CDR3 bases: TGTGCCAGCAGTTTAGGCGGACCAAGCACAGATACGCAGTATTTT. It yields the protein CASSLGGPSTDTQYF.

This clonotype was seen at least ten times. V gene TRBV7-2 combines with J gene TRBJ2-7; D gene uncertain. CDR1 is SGHTA and CDR2 is FQGNSA in the germline V gene. The CDR3 is 11 residues long. V dropped 6 bases and J dropped 3 bases, with 6 bases sitting between them. Here the CDR3 reads CASSSDYEQYF. In DNA, the CDR3 is TGTGCCAGCAGTTCCGACTACGAGCAGTACTTC.

The chain has TRBV7-2 and TRBJ2-6; D remains ambiguous. CDR1 SGHTA and CDR2 FQGNSA come from the germline V gene. The V end was cut by 1 base, the J end by 2 bases, with 6 bases between. The CDR3 is 15 amino acids. In DNA form, the CDR3 reads TGTGCCAGCAGCTTAGGTATGGCTGGGGCCAACGTCCTGACTTTC. This translates into CASSLGMAGANVLTF.

The chain joins TRBV7-2 to TRBJ2-7; 9 bases agree with TRBD2. Germline V lookup: CDR1 SGHTA, CDR2 FQGNSA. V lost 5 bases, J lost 2 bases, and 13 bases stayed unmatched. CDR3 length: 17 amino acids. DNA of the CDR3: TGTGCCAGCAGCGAAAAACTAAGCGGGGGGCAACCCTACGAGCAGTACTTC. Protein: CASSEKLSGGQPYEQYF.

The V call is TRBV14, the J call TRBJ2-7; tentatively, D is TRBD2 (5 bases). The CDR3 covers 13 residues. Germline V gene sequence: CDR1 SGHDN, CDR2 FVKESK. Trimming took 4 bases from V and 6 from J, leaving 13 bases between them. The CDR3 loop reads CASSRNLRVEQYF. As DNA, the CDR3 is TGTGCCAGCAGCCGTAACTTGAGGGTCGAGCAGTACTTC.

This clonotype was detected many times. The chain has TRBV7-3 and TRBJ1-2, with 10 bases matching TRBD1. This CDR3 has 14 amino acids. Germline V gene sequence: CDR1 SGHTA, CDR2 FQGTGA. Germline trimming cut 1 base from V and 6 bases from J; bases unmatched to any gene: 2. CDR3 bases: TGTGCCAGCAGCTTAAGAGGGACAGGGGATGGCTACACCTTC. Protein: CASSLRGTGDGYTF.

This clonotype turned up a few times. The V gene is TRBV30, the J gene TRBJ2-3; TRBD2 matches at 10 bases. The CDR3 sequence is 15 residues long. Germline assignment: CDR1 GTSNPN and CDR2 SVGIG (reference sequence). V was pared by 0 bases and J by 6 bases, with 6 bases of the junction left unmatched. The CDR3 loop reads CAWSVLTSGHDTQYF. The CDR3 DNA follows: TGTGCCTGGAGTGTTCTGACTAGCGGGCACGATACGCAGTATTTT.

The CDR3 DNA is TGTGCCAGCAGTTTGAGGCCGACCTACGAGCAGTACTTC. Translating it yields CASSLRPTYEQYF. The J gene is TRBJ2-7, the V gene TRBV12-3 or TRBV12-4, with D hard to call. Trimming cost V 3 bases and J 2 bases, with 8 bases left between them. The CDR3 sequence is 13 residues long.